These 5 T cell receptor beta chains originate from one sample sequenced in a study of cytomegalovirus exposure and HLA in healthy donors (dated by TCRdb to the late 2010s). The protocol used for the library was the immunoSEQ multiplex PCR assay. For the multiplex PCR, a mixture combining 60 forward primers for TCR Vbeta segments and 13 reverse primers for TCR Jbeta segments was used. This immuneACCESS table, as held by TCRdb, lists in-frame sequences with V and J called but not all clones. Of the missing ones, under half trace to an unresolved V gene in checked studies; the others have no known cause. The sample table contains about 200,000 clones; only one count was recorded for roughly 68% of them. Less than 3% of the sample goes to the ten largest clones. Sequenced input: PBMCs. Receptors were obtained from a man aged 35-49 years in good health and CMV-seropositive.

The rearrangement uses TRBV6-6 and TRBJ2-7; tentatively, D is TRBD1 (5 bases). V lost 0 bases, J lost 2 bases, and 8 bases lay in between. CDR1 and CDR2 (germline): MNHNY, SVGAGI (reference sequence). The CDR3 has 14 residues. The CDR3 spells CASSYSPGPYEQYF. As DNA, the CDR3 is TGTGCCAGCAGTTACTCGCCAGGGCCCTACGAGCAGTACTTC.

This chain connects TRBV7-9 to TRBJ1-6; D uncertain. Looked up from germline, CDR1 is SEHNR and CDR2 is FQNEAQ (reference sequence). The CDR3 runs to 15 residues. V dropped 0 bases and J dropped 6 bases, with 9 bases sitting between them. CDR3: CASSLALETNSPLHF. CDR3 nucleotide sequence: TGTGCCAGCAGCTTAGCGCTGGAGACTAATTCACCCCTCCACTTT.

The gene calls are TRBV6-6 and TRBJ1-1, with D possibly matching TRBD1 (5 bases). This CDR3 contains 13 residues. Trimming shortened V by 4 bases and J by 2 bases, and 8 bases separated the two germline ends. The germline V gene has CDR1 MNHNY and CDR2 SVGAGI (reference sequence). Here the CDR3 DNA reads TGTGCCAGCAGTTCCAGGGAAAACACTGAAGCTTTCTTT. Translation: CASSSRENTEAFF.

V and J are TRBV5-1 and TRBJ2-3, with D unclear. Trimming pared 3 bases from V and 6 bases from J, leaving 8 bases between. Germline-derived CDR1 and CDR2 are SGHRS and YFSETQ. The CDR3 runs 12 residues. The CDR3 DNA follows: TGCGCCAGCAGCTGGGCGAAGGATACGCAGTATTTT. Translation: CASSWAKDTQYF. The variable domain in full, completed from reference TRBV5-1 and TRBJ2-3, reads KAGVTQTPRYLIKTRGQQVTLSCSPISGHRSVSWYQQTPGQGLQFLFEYFSETQRNKGNFPGRFSGRQFSNSRSEMNVSTLELGDSALYLCASSWAKDTQYFGPGTRLTVL.

In its sample, this clone was seen a few times. The chain uses TRBV2 and TRBJ1-3; D remains unclear. CDR1 is SNHLY, CDR2 FYNNEI, per germline. The CDR3 contains 15 residues. Trimming took off 8 bases at V and 4 bases at J, with 18 bases between the two ends. CDR3 nucleotide sequence: TGTGCCAGCGGGGAGGGAAGGGCGGCGGGAAACACCATATATTTT. Translated: CASGEGRAAGNTIYF.